Listed here are 20 T cell receptor beta chains from one sample, sequenced in a study of blood T cell repertoires in COVID-19. Profiled with immunoSEQ multiplex PCR; TCRdb holds only in-frame clones, not every one. This sample yields 270,000 or so clones, of which approximately 89% are seen a single time; approximately 9.7% belongs to the top ten. Sequenced: peripheral blood. Receptors were obtained from a man in his forties or fifties with active or convalescent COVID-19.

This chain links TRBV3-1 (or the pseudogene TRBV3-2) with TRBJ1-5; D call uncertain. The germline gives CDR1 LGHDT, CDR2 YNNKEL (reference sequence). V lost 1 base, J lost 6 bases, and 13 bases lay in between. The length of the CDR3 is 15 residues. CDR3 residues: CASSQGAPYTQPQHF. The CDR3 DNA reads as TGTGCCAGCAGCCAAGGGGCCCCCTATACTCAGCCCCAGCATTTT.

The chain employs TRBV3-1 (or the pseudogene TRBV3-2) and TRBJ1-2; perhaps TRBD1 as D (5 bases). The germline V gene has CDR1 LGHDT and CDR2 YNNKEL (reference sequence). This CDR3 spans 16 amino acids. Trimming left V 5 bases short and J 8 bases short, with 24 bases between. DNA of the CDR3: TGTGCCAGCAGCATCGAGGGGCGGGGTGGACTGGGCGGCTACACCTTC. This codes for CASSIEGRGGLGGYTF.

This clone was seen only a few times. The chain joins TRBV4-2 to TRBJ1-2; TRBD1 matches 7 bases. The trim removed 2 bases at V and 4 bases at J, leaving 7 bases unmatched. Germline CDR1 reads LGHNA; CDR2 reads YNFKEQ. CDR3 length equals 15 residues. The CDR3 protein is CASSQTGADFYGYTF. The CDR3 DNA reads as TGTGCCAGCAGCCAAACAGGGGCAGACTTCTATGGCTACACCTTC.

The chain recombines TRBV5-1 with TRBJ2-5; the D gene is possibly TRBD1 (5 bases). The CDR3 is 11 amino acids. CDR1 is SGHRS and CDR2 is YFSETQ in the germline V gene. V gave up 6 bases and J gave up 5 bases, with 8 bases separating them. This CDR3 is CASKGVETQYF. The CDR3 nucleotides read TGCGCCAGCAAAGGGGTTGAGACCCAGTACTTC.

The rearrangement joins TRBV24-1 to TRBJ2-7; 11 bases align to TRBD2. The germline gives CDR1 KGHDR, CDR2 SFDVKD. Losses at the gene ends were 3 bases for V and 9 bases for J; bases not matched to a gene: 9. The CDR3 is made up of 15 amino acids. The DNA for the CDR3 is TGTGCCACCAGTGATACCGGGACTAGCGGCAGAACGCAGTACTTC. It yields the protein CATSDTGTSGRTQYF.

V and J are TRBV3-1 (or the pseudogene TRBV3-2) and TRBJ2-3; D may be TRBD2 (5 bases). V lost 3 bases to trimming and J lost 0 bases, with 19 bases between them. The CDR3 has 18 amino acids. Germline values: CDR1 LGHDT, CDR2 YNNKEL (reference sequence). In nucleotides, the CDR3 is TGTGCCAGCAGCCAGAGTTTTGGAGGCACTTCAAGCACAGATACGCAGTATTTT. This gives the protein CASSQSFGGTSSTDTQYF.

The V and J genes are TRBV2 and TRBJ2-1; D is possibly TRBD1 (5 bases). Germline V gene data show CDR1 as SNHLY and CDR2 as FYNNEI. The CDR3 runs 15 residues. V was shortened by 10 bases and J by 4 bases, with 20 bases between the two germline ends. This CDR3 is CAIQGRQKNYNEQFF. CDR3 nucleotide sequence: TGTGCCATACAAGGGCGACAGAAAAATTACAATGAGCAGTTCTTC.

V gene TRBV3-1 (or the pseudogene TRBV3-2) combines with J gene TRBJ1-1; D possibly corresponds to TRBD1 (6 bases). This CDR3 contains 13 residues. Germline CDR1 and CDR2: LGHDT and YNNKEL (reference sequence). V was trimmed by 4 bases and J by 10 bases, leaving 16 bases between them. The CDR3 spells CASSLERTGPAFF. CDR3 in DNA: TGTGCCAGCAGCCTTGAGCGCACAGGGCCAGCTTTCTTT.

The V call is TRBV2, the J call TRBJ2-4; D remains ambiguous. Germline lookup yields CDR1 SNHLY and CDR2 FYNNEI. The CDR3 consists of 11 residues. Trimming took 8 bases from V and 3 from J, leaving 5 bases between them. This CDR3 is CASAVKNIQYF. The CDR3 coding sequence is TGTGCCAGCGCGGTCAAAAACATTCAGTACTTC. The entire variable domain, with the rest obtained from reference TRBV2 and TRBJ2-4, is as follows: EPEVTQTPSHQVTQMGQEVILRCVPISNHLYFYWYRQILGQKVEFLVSFYNNEISEKSEIFDDQFSVERPDGSNFTLKIRSTKLEDSAMYFCASAVKNIQYFGAGTRLSVL.

V gene TRBV25-1 combines with J gene TRBJ2-5; perhaps TRBD1 as D (6 bases). Germline loops: CDR1 MGHDK, CDR2 SYGVNS. Trimming took off 6 bases at V and 2 bases at J, with 16 bases between the two ends. The CDR3 is 15 residues long. In DNA, the CDR3 is TGTGCCAGCAGCCCCCCTAGAGGACAGCAAGAGACCCAGTACTTC. Its translation is CASSPPRGQQETQYF. The entire variable domain, with the rest obtained from reference TRBV25-1 and TRBJ2-5, is as follows: EADIYQTPRYLVIGTGKKITLECSQTMGHDKMYWYQQDPGMELHLIHYSYGVNSTEKGDLSSESTVSRIRTEHFPLTLESARPSHTSQYLCASSPPRGQQETQYFGPGTRLLVL.

The CDR3 reads CASSSQREVNEQFF. As DNA, the CDR3 is TGTGCCAGCAGTTCCCAGCGGGAGGTCAATGAGCAGTTCTTC. The V and J genes are TRBV27 and TRBJ2-1, with TRBD2 matching over 9 bases. Germline CDR1 reads MNHEY; CDR2 reads SMNVEV (reference sequence). Trimming took 4 bases from V and 6 from J; bases not matched to a gene: 4. The CDR3 is made up of 14 amino acids.

The chain employs TRBV2 and TRBJ2-7, with D maybe TRBD1 (6 bases). Germline V CDR1 and CDR2: SNHLY, FYNNEI. This CDR3 contains 13 residues. V lost 7 bases to trimming and J lost 7 bases, with 17 bases between them. The CDR3 loop reads CASTQRGQGEQYF. CDR3 coding DNA: TGTGCCAGCACCCAGAGGGGCCAGGGGGAGCAGTACTTC.

The chain recombines TRBV20-1 with TRBJ2-1; 7 bases line up with TRBD1. Germline lookup yields CDR1 DFQATT and CDR2 SNEGSKA (reference sequence). This CDR3 contains 14 residues. Trimming cost V 3 bases and J 4 bases; bases outside gene matches: 6. The CDR3: CSASGQEIYNEQFF. CDR3 nucleotides: TGCAGTGCTAGTGGACAGGAAATATACAATGAGCAGTTCTTC.

The chain uses TRBV7-7 and TRBJ2-2; tentative D call: TRBD2 (5 bases). CDR3 size: 15 residues. Per the germline V gene, CDR1 is SSHAT and CDR2 is FNYEAQ (reference sequence). Trimming removed 1 base from V and 0 bases from J, with 6 bases in between. Here the CDR3 DNA reads TGTGCCAGCAGCTTAGACGGGACGAACACCGGGGAGCTGTTTTTT. It codes for CASSLDGTNTGELFF. Together with reference TRBV7-7 and TRBJ2-2, the CDR3 gives the full variable domain: GAGVSQSPRYKVTKRGQDVTLRCDPISSHATLYWYQQALGQGPEFLTYFNYEAQPDKSGLPSDRFSAERPEGSISTLTIQRTEQRDSAMYRCASSLDGTNTGELFFGEGSRLTVL.

This clone was detected once. This rearrangement joins TRBV13 to TRBJ1-2; 12 positions agree with TRBD1. The germline V gene encodes CDR1 PRHDT and CDR2 FYEKMQ (reference sequence). This CDR3 region has 17 residues. The V and J ends lost 5 bases and 7 bases, in that order; junction bases with no gene match: 14. The CDR3 is CASSPTPPGQGASGYTF. The CDR3 region has the DNA TGTGCCAGCAGCCCCACCCCTCCGGGACAGGGGGCTTCTGGCTACACCTTC.

The chain has TRBV24-1 and TRBJ1-5, with TRBD1 matching 12 bases. After removal of 9 bases from V and 1 base from J, the junction contained 3 bases not matched to a gene. There are 15 residues in the CDR3. CDR1 KGHDR and CDR2 SFDVKD come from the germline V gene. The CDR3 nucleotides are TGTGCCACCGGGGGACAGGGGGCGAGCAATCAGCCCCAGCATTTT. This codes for CATGGQGASNQPQHF.

The rearrangement links TRBV7-3 to TRBJ1-6; 7 positions match TRBD1. This CDR3 contains 15 residues. Germline V gene data show CDR1 as SGHTA and CDR2 as FQGTGA. Unmatched junction bases numbered 11, after V lost 5 bases and J lost 10 bases. CDR3 loop: CASSPTGEIGSPLHF. The CDR3 nucleotides read TGTGCCAGCAGCCCCACAGGGGAGATCGGATCACCCCTCCACTTT.

The chain joins TRBV7-6 to TRBJ2-1; possibly TRBD2 for D (6 bases). Germline-derived CDR1 and CDR2 are SGHVS and FNYEAQ. The CDR3 spans 16 residues. V was cut by 2 bases and J by 4 bases, with 15 bases left in between. The CDR3 loop is CASSLKFTSPYNEQFF. CDR3 sequence (DNA): TGTGCCAGCAGCTTAAAGTTTACTAGCCCTTACAATGAGCAGTTCTTC.

The chain uses TRBV19 and TRBJ1-2; D may be TRBD1 (5 bases). Trimming removed 3 bases at V and 7 bases at J, with 21 bases between. This CDR3 comprises 16 residues. Germline lookup yields CDR1 LNHDA and CDR2 SQIVND (reference sequence). CDR3 nucleotides: TGTGCCAGTAGTATTTCAGCCAGGGTTGTATCTTTTGGCTACACCTTC. Translated, it gives CASSISARVVSFGYTF.

This clone occurred a few times. The V and J genes are TRBV7-3 and TRBJ1-1; TRBD1 agrees at 8 bases. Looked up from germline, CDR1 is SGHTA and CDR2 is FQGTGA. The length of the CDR3 is 14 residues. The ends lost 4 bases at V and 3 bases at J; junction bases unmatched: 4. CDR3 DNA sequence: TGTGCCAGCAGCTGGACGACAGGGGACACTGAAGCTTTCTTT. This sequence encodes CASSWTTGDTEAFF.